What follows are 25 T cell receptor beta chains derived from one specimen sequenced in a study of blood T cell repertoires in COVID-19 (dated by TCRdb to between 2020 and 2021). The library was built by means of the immunoSEQ multiplex PCR assay. Drawn from immuneACCESS, this table holds only the in-frame rearrangements with V and J called that TCRdb kept. Clones are partly lost; checked studies trace under half to an unresolved V gene and leave the rest unexplained. The sample contains approximately 330,000 clones, approximately 90% of them found a single time. Roughly a tenth of the sample lies in the top ten. The sample comprised peripheral blood. These receptors all come from a man aged 30 to 39 with COVID-19, enrolled during active disease.

Concerning this clone: Just one base apart from a much larger clone, this may be a read error. The same CDR3 is also encoded by other DNA sequences in this sample. The CDR3 bases are TGTGCCAGCAGCTCAGGGGACTATGGCTACACCTTC. This translates into CASSSGDYGYTF. The V call is TRBV9, the J call TRBJ1-2; possibly TRBD1 for D (6 bases). The germline V gene encodes CDR1 SGDLS and CDR2 YYNGEE. There are 12 residues in the CDR3. V dropped 4 bases and J dropped 3 bases, with 7 bases sitting between them.

This chain joins TRBV20-1 and TRBJ1-2; 7 nucleotides align to TRBD1. V shed 3 bases, J shed 6 bases, and the junction held 10 bases outside the gene matches. Germline assignment: CDR1 DFQATT and CDR2 SNEGSKA (reference sequence). This CDR3 is 14 amino acids long. DNA of the CDR3: TGCAGTGCTAGTAACGAGGGGGCGGCTGATGGCTACACCTTC. Translation: CSASNEGAADGYTF.

The J gene is TRBJ1-1, the V gene TRBV28, with 7 positions matching TRBD1. Trimming at V came to 5 bases and at J to 8 bases, leaving 8 bases not matched to a gene. CDR1 is MDHEN and CDR2 is SYDVKM in the germline V gene. CDR3 length: 13 amino acids. The CDR3 protein is CASSRPQQGEAFF. CDR3 in DNA: TGTGCCAGCAGTAGACCCCAACAGGGGGAAGCTTTCTTT.

The chain has TRBV27 and TRBJ2-7; D uncertain. V was clipped by 3 bases and J by 0 bases, with 9 bases between them. CDR1 MNHEY and CDR2 SMNVEV come from the germline V gene (reference sequence). CDR3 length: 14 amino acids. CDR3 nucleotides: TGTGCCAGCAGTTTGGTTGGCAGCTCCTACGAGCAGTACTTC. It specifies CASSLVGSSYEQYF.

J is TRBJ1-4 and V is TRBV3-1 (or the pseudogene TRBV3-2); no definite D call. The CDR3 is 14 residues long. V was cut by 3 bases and J by 8 bases, with 13 bases left in between. CDR1 is LGHDT, CDR2 YNNKEL, per germline (reference sequence). The CDR3 is CASSQTGVGEKLFF. The CDR3 DNA follows: TGTGCCAGCAGCCAGACCGGGGTGGGAGAAAAACTGTTTTTT.

The J gene is TRBJ1-2, the V gene TRBV11-2; D call uncertain. Looked up from germline, CDR1 is SGHAT and CDR2 is FQNNGV. V was shortened by 5 bases and J by 4 bases, with 11 bases between the two germline ends. CDR3 size: 13 residues. In DNA form, the CDR3 reads TGTGCCAGCAGCAAAGACGAGGGCTATGGCTACACCTTC. It translates to CASSKDEGYGYTF.

The chain uses TRBV28 and TRBJ2-1, with 11 bases matching TRBD2. CDR1 and CDR2 from the germline V gene are MDHEN and SYDVKM. Germline trimming cut 6 bases from V and 4 bases from J; bases unmatched to any gene: 11. This CDR3 spans 17 amino acids. Written as DNA, the CDR3 is TGTGCCAGCAGCCGGGCCGGGACTAGCGGTTTATACAATGAGCAGTTCTTC. Translating it yields CASSRAGTSGLYNEQFF.

The gene calls are TRBV4-3 and TRBJ1-1, with 8 bases identical to TRBD1. The germline V gene encodes CDR1 LGHNA and CDR2 YSLEER. V trimming: 3 bases; J trimming: 4 bases; junction bases outside the gene matches: 7. CDR3 length equals 15 residues. CDR3 DNA sequence: TGCGCCAGCAGCCACCCAGACAGGGGTCTCACTGAAGCTTTCTTT. Protein product: CASSHPDRGLTEAFF.

V usage is TRBV28 and J usage is TRBJ2-6; TRBD1 is a possible D gene (6 bases). Per germline, CDR1 MDHEN and CDR2 SYDVKM. The CDR3 extends over 15 amino acids. The ends were cut back, 8 bases at V and 1 base at J, with 12 bases in the middle. The CDR3 here is CASGGQSSGANVLTF. CDR3 bases: TGTGCCAGCGGCGGACAGTCTTCTGGGGCCAACGTCCTGACTTTC.

The chain carries TRBV6-5 and TRBJ1-2; D is perhaps TRBD1 (6 bases). V was cut by 6 bases and J by 2 bases, with 13 bases left in between. Germline-derived CDR1 and CDR2 are MNHEY and SVGAGI. This CDR3 is built from 14 residues. The CDR3 DNA sequence: TGTGCCAGCAGCACAGGGCGGCGGAACTATGGCTACACCTTC. Translation gives CASSTGRRNYGYTF.

CDR3 amino acids: CASSQSGDRGYNYGYTF. The DNA for the CDR3 is TGTGCCAGCAGCCAATCCGGGGACAGAGGATACAACTATGGCTACACCTTC. The chain is built from TRBV3-1 (or the pseudogene TRBV3-2) and TRBJ1-2; TRBD1 matches 7 bases. Per germline, CDR1 LGHDT and CDR2 YNNKEL (reference sequence). Trimming at V came to 2 bases and at J to 2 bases, leaving 11 bases not matched to a gene. CDR3 length: 17 amino acids.

The genes are TRBV6-1 and TRBJ2-1, with a tentative D call TRBD1 (5 bases). Germline values: CDR1 MNHNS, CDR2 SASEGT. With 1 base removed from V and 7 bases from J, the gap between germline ends came to 5 bases. The CDR3 totals 12 residues. The DNA for the CDR3 is TGTGCCAGCAGTGAAGACAGGAATGAGCAGTTCTTC. It codes for CASSEDRNEQFF.

V gene TRBV27 combines with J gene TRBJ2-2; TRBD2 is a possible D gene (5 bases). The germline V gene has CDR1 MNHEY and CDR2 SMNVEV (reference sequence). Trimming took 5 bases from V and 1 from J, leaving 8 bases between them. The CDR3 is made up of 14 amino acids. The DNA of the CDR3 is TGTGCCAGCAGTAGCGGCGGGAACACCGGGGAGCTGTTTTTT. It encodes CASSSGGNTGELFF.

A few counts support this clone. The chain has TRBV5-5 and TRBJ1-4; D is uncertain. CDR1 is SGHKS and CDR2 is YYEKEE in the germline V gene (reference sequence). V gave up 2 bases and J gave up 14 bases, with 13 bases separating them. CDR3 length: 12 residues. CDR3 bases: TGTGCCAGCAGCTTTGCCCAGGAAAGGCTGTTTTTT. Translating it yields CASSFAQERLFF.

The chain carries TRBV2 and TRBJ1-1, with no clear D. The CDR3 consists of 13 residues. Germline V lookup: CDR1 SNHLY, CDR2 FYNNEI. With 4 bases removed from V and 0 bases from J, the gap between germline ends came to 6 bases. The CDR3 bases are TGTGCCAGCAGTGGCACATTGAACACTGAAGCTTTCTTT. Protein sequence: CASSGTLNTEAFF.

The chain uses TRBV5-1 and TRBJ2-3; the D gene is possibly TRBD2 (6 bases). Trimming removed 0 bases from V and 0 bases from J, with 11 bases in between. Per germline, CDR1 SGHRS and CDR2 YFSETQ. The CDR3 length is 16 residues. DNA of the CDR3: TGCGCCAGCAGCTTGGCCTCGGCGGGGAGCACAGATACGCAGTATTTT. Translated: CASSLASAGSTDTQYF. The entire variable domain, with the rest obtained from reference TRBV5-1 and TRBJ2-3, is as follows: KAGVTQTPRYLIKTRGQQVTLSCSPISGHRSVSWYQQTPGQGLQFLFEYFSETQRNKGNFPGRFSGRQFSNSRSEMNVSTLELGDSALYLCASSLASAGSTDTQYFGPGTRLTVL.

The chain couples TRBV30 to TRBJ2-3; D may be TRBD1 (8 bases). Trimming took off 1 base at V and 5 bases at J, with 16 bases between the two ends. The germline V gene has CDR1 GTSNPN and CDR2 SVGIG (reference sequence). The length of the CDR3 is 15 residues. CDR3 coding DNA: TGTGCCTGGAGTGAACACAGGGGGGGGAGAGATACGCAGTATTTT. Amino acids: CAWSEHRGGRDTQYF.

The V gene is TRBV15, the J gene TRBJ2-2; TRBD2 matches 9 bases. The CDR3 spans 18 residues. Germline V gene sequence: CDR1 LNHNV, CDR2 YYDKDF (reference sequence). Trimming took 0 bases from V and 4 from J; bases not matched to a gene: 9. The CDR3: CATSRDTAGGPATGELFF. The CDR3 DNA is TGTGCCACCAGCAGAGATACTGCGGGAGGGCCGGCCACCGGGGAGCTGTTTTTT. The entire variable domain, with the rest obtained from reference TRBV15 and TRBJ2-2, is as follows: DAMVIQNPRYQVTQFGKPVTLSCSQTLNHNVMYWYQQKSSQAPKLLFHYYDKDFNNEADTPDNFQSRRPNTSFCFLDIRSPGLGDTAMYLCATSRDTAGGPATGELFFGEGSRLTVL.

The genes are TRBV4-3 and TRBJ1-1, with TRBD1 as a possible D gene (5 bases). Deletions cut 1 base from V and 1 base from J, with 7 bases between. Looked up from germline, CDR1 is LGHNA and CDR2 is YSLEER. The CDR3 length is 14 residues. This CDR3 reads CASSQVTGNTEAFF. CDR3 nucleotides: TGCGCCAGCAGCCAAGTAACAGGGAACACTGAAGCTTTCTTT.

This chain uses TRBV6-2 or TRBV6-3 with TRBJ2-2, with TRBD1 matching over 9 bases. The junction had 11 bases not matched to a gene; V was cut back by 4 bases and J by 11 bases. The germline V gene encodes CDR1 MNHEY and CDR2 SVGEGT. The CDR3 has 15 amino acids. CDR3 DNA: TGTGCCAGCAGTTCTGGCGGGACAGGGCCACTAGAGCTGTTTTTT. It yields the protein CASSSGGTGPLELFF.

The V and J genes are TRBV6-2 or TRBV6-3 and TRBJ2-2; 12 bases map to TRBD1. This CDR3 is built from 19 residues. After removal of 0 bases from V and 5 bases from J, the junction contained 10 bases not matched to a gene. Looked up from germline, CDR1 is MNHEY and CDR2 is SVGEGT. This CDR3 is CASSYSRWGTGGVTGELFF. The CDR3 nucleotides are TGTGCCAGCAGTTACTCGAGATGGGGGACAGGGGGCGTGACCGGGGAGCTGTTTTTT.

CDR3: CASSKDRQSGNTIYF. CDR3 in DNA: TGTGCCAGCTCCAAGGACAGGCAGTCTGGAAACACCATATATTTT. The genes are TRBV18 and TRBJ1-3; 7 bases agree with TRBD1. This CDR3 comprises 15 residues. With V trimmed by 6 bases and J by 1 base, 6 bases remained unmatched. Germline V gene lookup returns CDR1 KGHSH and CDR2 LQKENI.

The chain recombines TRBV12-3 or TRBV12-4 with TRBJ1-2, with a weak D call TRBD1 (6 bases). The CDR3 has 13 amino acids. With 5 bases removed from V and 5 bases from J, the gap between germline ends came to 12 bases. The CDR3 region has the DNA TGTGCCAGCAGTCGGCAGGGGAGTTATGGCTACACCTTC. Translation gives CASSRQGSYGYTF.

This chain joins TRBV7-3 and TRBJ2-2; 9 positions match TRBD1. The trim removed 2 bases at V and 4 bases at J, leaving 2 bases unmatched. The germline V gene encodes CDR1 SGHTA and CDR2 FQGTGA. The CDR3 runs to 15 residues. The chain's CDR3 is CASSLGTGFTGELFF. The CDR3 nucleotides are TGTGCCAGCAGCTTAGGGACAGGGTTCACCGGGGAGCTGTTTTTT.

The chain carries TRBV2 and TRBJ1-2; 8 bases match TRBD1. Trimming cost V 7 bases and J 2 bases; bases outside gene matches: 12. The CDR3 is 16 residues long. CDR1 and CDR2 (germline): SNHLY, FYNNEI. CDR3: CASTSQRAGGNYGYTF. The CDR3 DNA reads as TGTGCCAGCACCTCCCAAAGGGCAGGGGGCAACTATGGCTACACCTTC.